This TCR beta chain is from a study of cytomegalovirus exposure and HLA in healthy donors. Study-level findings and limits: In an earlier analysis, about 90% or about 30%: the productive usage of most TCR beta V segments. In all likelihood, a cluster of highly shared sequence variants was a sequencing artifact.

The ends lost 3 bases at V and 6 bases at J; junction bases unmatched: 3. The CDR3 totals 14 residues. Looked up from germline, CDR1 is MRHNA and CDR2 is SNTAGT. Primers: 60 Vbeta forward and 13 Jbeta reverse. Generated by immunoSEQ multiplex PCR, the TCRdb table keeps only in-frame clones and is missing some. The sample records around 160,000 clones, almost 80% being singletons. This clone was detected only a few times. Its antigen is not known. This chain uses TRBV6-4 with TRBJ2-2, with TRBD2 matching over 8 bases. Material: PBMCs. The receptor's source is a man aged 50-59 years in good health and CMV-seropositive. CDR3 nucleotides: TGTGCCAGCAGTGATGGACTAGCAGCCGGGGAGCTGTTTTTT. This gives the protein CASSDGLAAGELFF.